Below are 21 T cell receptor beta chains sequenced from a single sample in a study of glioma-infiltrating T cells after dendritic cell vaccination. Using immunoSEQ multiplex PCR, the repertoire was profiled, and TCRdb retains in-frame clones only, with some absent. The sample has about 92,000 clones, 65% to 90% seen once. Sequences were derived from blood, sampled before dendritic cell vaccination. The receptors shown here come from a human donor with glioblastoma.

The chain joins TRBV11-3 to TRBJ1-1; 8 bases fit TRBD1. The CDR3 covers 13 residues. CDR1 is SGHNT and CDR2 is YENEEA in the germline V gene. V lost 5 bases, J lost 7 bases, and 6 bases stayed unmatched. The CDR3 bases are TGTGCCAGCAGCCTAGGACAGGGACTTGAAGCTTTCTTT. It translates to CASSLGQGLEAFF.

The chain is built from TRBV9 and TRBJ2-7, with a weak D call TRBD1 (6 bases). This CDR3 has 15 amino acids. Trimming shortened V by 4 bases and J by 3 bases, and 17 bases separated the two germline ends. Germline values: CDR1 SGDLS, CDR2 YYNGEE. In DNA, the CDR3 is TGTGCCAGCAGCCCTCGGCTACAGGGCCTCTACGAGCAGTACTTC. This sequence encodes CASSPRLQGLYEQYF.

This sequence joins TRBV13 and TRBJ1-6, with 7 positions matching TRBD1. V was clipped by 5 bases and J by 12 bases; unmatched bases: 7. Germline V gives CDR1 PRHDT, CDR2 FYEKMQ (reference sequence). There are 13 residues in the CDR3. This CDR3 is CASSDRVLGPLHF. The CDR3 DNA reads as TGTGCCAGCAGCGACAGGGTTTTAGGACCCCTCCACTTT.

CDR3 sequence: CASSLLTEAFF. The DNA of the CDR3 is TGTGCCAGCAGCTTACTGACTGAAGCTTTCTTT. The chain combines TRBV7-9 with TRBJ1-1; D not resolved. There are 11 residues in the CDR3. The V gene's germline CDR1 is SEHNR and CDR2 FQNEAQ (reference sequence). The V gene lost 2 bases and the J gene lost 5 bases, with 3 bases spanning the gap.

This clone appeared a single time. This chain joins TRBV2 and TRBJ1-2, with 10 nucleotides matching TRBD1. J gave up 6 bases and V 2 bases, and 6 bases lay outside the gene matches. This CDR3 is built from 15 residues. Per the germline V gene, CDR1 is SNHLY and CDR2 is FYNNEI. The DNA of the CDR3 is TGTGCCAGCAGTGAAACGGGACAGGGGAGGGATGGCTACACCTTC. Its translation is CASSETGQGRDGYTF.

This sequence joins TRBV27 and TRBJ2-7, with TRBD2 identical over 13 bases. Losses at the gene ends were 5 bases for V and 3 bases for J; bases not matched to a gene: 10. The CDR3 totals 17 residues. From germline, CDR1 is MNHEY and CDR2 SMNVEV (reference sequence). The CDR3 DNA reads as TGTGCCAGCAGTACTGGACTAGCGGGAGAGAGGGTCTACGAGCAGTACTTC. As protein: CASSTGLAGERVYEQYF.

The gene calls are TRBV6-1 and TRBJ1-6; D remains unclear. This CDR3 contains 15 residues. V was pared by 6 bases and J by 7 bases, with 16 bases between. Germline V gene lookup returns CDR1 MNHNS and CDR2 SASEGT. The CDR3 spells CASSQWSLYNSPLHF. The DNA of the CDR3 is TGTGCCAGCAGCCAATGGAGCCTTTACAATTCACCCCTCCACTTT.

The CDR3 is CSVEDFGGPQHF. In DNA, the CDR3 is TGCAGCGTTGAAGATTTCGGGGGGCCCCAGCATTTT. This rearrangement joins TRBV29-1 to TRBJ1-5, with a weak D call TRBD1 (5 bases). Trimming took 0 bases from V and 9 from J, leaving 9 bases between them. Germline lookup yields CDR1 SQVTM and CDR2 ANQGSEA. The CDR3 contains 12 residues.

The chain joins TRBV7-6 to TRBJ2-7; 8 nucleotides match TRBD2. CDR1 and CDR2 (germline): SGHVS, FNYEAQ. The CDR3 contains 16 residues. V lost 6 bases, J lost 2 bases, and 12 bases stayed unmatched. In DNA form, the CDR3 reads TGTGCCAGCAGTCCAGGCAGTTTAGCGGGAACCTACGAGCAGTACTTC. The encoded protein is CASSPGSLAGTYEQYF.

V usage is TRBV30 and J usage is TRBJ1-2; 11 bases fit TRBD1. CDR1 GTSNPN and CDR2 SVGIG come from the germline V gene (reference sequence). The CDR3 sequence is 12 residues long. The CDR3 is CTGQGANHGYTF. The CDR3 nucleotides read TGTACCGGACAGGGGGCAAATCATGGCTACACCTTC.

V usage is TRBV9 and J usage is TRBJ1-2, with 8 positions matching TRBD1. From germline, CDR1 is SGDLS and CDR2 YYNGEE. V was pared by 0 bases and J by 4 bases, with 5 bases of the junction left unmatched. This CDR3 region has 15 residues. As DNA, the CDR3 is TGTGCCAGCAGCGTAGGGGATGGGACAGGCTATGGCTACACCTTC. This codes for CASSVGDGTGYGYTF.

CDR3 sequence (DNA): TGCGCCAGCAGCTTAGGGTCGCCGGACAGGGGTTCAGATACGCAGTATTTT. This gives the protein CASSLGSPDRGSDTQYF. The chain has TRBV5-1 and TRBJ2-3; 9 positions match TRBD1. The germline CDR1 and CDR2 sequences are SGHRS and YFSETQ. The CDR3 totals 17 residues. Trimming at V came to 2 bases and at J to 4 bases, leaving 11 bases not matched to a gene.

This chain uses TRBV5-1 with TRBJ2-7; 10 nucleotides align to TRBD1. Trimming cost V 0 bases and J 2 bases; bases outside gene matches: 2. The CDR3 totals 15 residues. The germline CDR1 and CDR2 sequences are SGHRS and YFSETQ. Here the CDR3 DNA reads TGCGCCAGCAGCTTGGGGACAGGGGGGACCTACGAGCAGTACTTC. This sequence encodes CASSLGTGGTYEQYF. Filled out from reference TRBV5-1 and TRBJ2-7, the complete variable domain reads KAGVTQTPRYLIKTRGQQVTLSCSPISGHRSVSWYQQTPGQGLQFLFEYFSETQRNKGNFPGRFSGRQFSNSRSEMNVSTLELGDSALYLCASSLGTGGTYEQYFGPGTRLTVT.

In its sample, this clone was seen once. J is TRBJ2-4 and V is TRBV5-1; 13 nucleotides agree with TRBD2. This CDR3 comprises 19 residues. The junction had 10 bases not matched to a gene; V was cut back by 4 bases and J by 0 bases. The germline V gene has CDR1 SGHRS and CDR2 YFSETQ. The CDR3, as DNA: TGCGCCAGCAGCGGTGGACTAGCGGGGGCGGGGATAGCCAAAAACATTCAGTACTTC. It specifies CASSGGLAGAGIAKNIQYF.

The V call is TRBV7-3, the J call TRBJ2-4; D perhaps matches TRBD2 (6 bases). The CDR3 consists of 12 residues. The V gene lost 2 bases and the J gene lost 9 bases, with 8 bases spanning the gap. Germline CDR1 and CDR2: SGHTA and FQGTGA. CDR3 in amino acids: CASSLGTGIQYF. CDR3 sequence (DNA): TGTGCCAGCAGCTTAGGGACTGGCATTCAGTACTTC.

J is TRBJ2-5 and V is TRBV7-6; the D gene is possibly TRBD2 (7 bases). Deletions cut 1 base from V and 6 bases from J, with 15 bases between. Germline CDR1 and CDR2: SGHVS and FNYEAQ. The CDR3 sequence is 15 residues long. The CDR3 DNA sequence: TGTGCCAGCAGCTTAGTGGGAGGGGGGGCAAAGACCCAGTACTTC. Its translation is CASSLVGGGAKTQYF.

For this clone: In the same sample, other DNA sequences code for this CDR3. J is TRBJ1-1 and V is TRBV18, with D tentatively TRBD1 (5 bases). The V gene lost 3 bases and the J gene lost 2 bases, with 7 bases spanning the gap. The CDR3 contains 13 residues. Per germline, CDR1 KGHSH and CDR2 LQKENI. The CDR3 spells CASSPTGNTEAFF. CDR3 DNA sequence: TGTGCCAGCTCACCTACAGGTAACACTGAAGCTTTCTTT. The whole variable domain, remainder taken from reference TRBV18 and TRBJ1-1, is NAGVMQNPRHLVRRRGQEARLRCSPMKGHSHVYWYRQLPEEGLKFMVYLQKENIIDESGMPKERFSAEFPKEGPSILRIQQVVRGDSAAYFCASSPTGNTEAFFGQGTRLTVV.

The V gene is TRBV18, the J gene TRBJ2-5; the D is unclear. The CDR3 runs 11 residues. The V end was cut by 3 bases, the J end by 4 bases, with 3 bases between. Looked up from germline, CDR1 is KGHSH and CDR2 is LQKENI. Written as DNA, the CDR3 is TGTGCCAGCTCACCCGGAGAGACCCAGTACTTC. It yields the protein CASSPGETQYF.

The chain carries TRBV9 and TRBJ2-7; 9 bases fit TRBD1. The germline CDR1 and CDR2 sequences are SGDLS and YYNGEE. J was trimmed by 7 bases and V by 0 bases; bases with no gene match: 8. CDR3 length: 15 amino acids. The CDR3 loop reads CASSVGGQGGVEQYF. The CDR3 DNA is TGTGCCAGCAGCGTAGGGGGACAGGGTGGTGTGGAGCAGTACTTC.

The chain uses TRBV7-2 and TRBJ1-5; 9 nucleotides agree with TRBD1. The CDR3 loop spans 16 amino acids. V shed 5 bases and J 1 base; nucleotides not matched to a gene: 6. Looked up from germline, CDR1 is SGHTA and CDR2 is FQGNSA. In nucleotides, the CDR3 is TGTGCCAGCAGCCTCGGGACAGGGCCGAGCAATCAGCCCCAGCATTTT. Encoded protein: CASSLGTGPSNQPQHF.

The CDR3 here is CASSYGPSGSGETQYF. The DNA for the CDR3 is TGTGCCAGCAGTTACGGCCCGTCGGGGTCGGGGGAGACCCAGTACTTC. The chain has TRBV6-5 and TRBJ2-5, with a possible D match to TRBD2 (5 bases). With 2 bases removed from V and 5 bases from J, the gap between germline ends came to 18 bases. The germline CDR1 and CDR2 sequences are MNHEY and SVGAGI. The CDR3 covers 16 residues.